This T cell receptor (beta chain) was captured in a study of response to subunit inactivated influenza vaccine. The study's findings and limits: Few additional T cells are recruited per seasonal influenza vaccination, authors suggested.

Losses at the gene ends were 4 bases for V and 14 bases for J; bases not matched to a gene: 7. CDR1 SQVTM and CDR2 ANQGSEA come from the germline V gene. This CDR3 has 12 residues. At least ten counts were recorded for this clonotype. Its cognate antigen is unknown. TCRdb analysed the RT-PCR reads with MiXCR anew, one entry per CDR3 protein. The sample includes approximately 480,000 distinct CDR3 sequences, 11% seen only once; the top ten take around 12%. The specimen was PBMCs from blood, collected 35 to 45 days after vaccination. This receptor was taken from a man in his forties or fifties who received an inactivated influenza vaccine. This sequence joins TRBV29-1 and TRBJ2-1; 11 bases are a match to TRBD2. This CDR3 is CSVGVAGGPEFF. Written as DNA, the CDR3 is TGCAGCGTTGGGGTAGCGGGGGGGCCAGAGTTCTTC.